The source of this T cell receptor beta chain is a study of cytomegalovirus exposure and HLA in healthy donors. 13 Jbeta primers and 60 Vbeta primers were used for the PCR. The data were produced by immunoSEQ multiplex PCR, yet TCRdb's version contains in-frame clones alone and is incomplete. Of 100,000 to 150,000 clones in the sample, 72% are singletons; the top ten hold around 4%. CDR3 length equals 13 residues. Losses at the gene ends were 6 bases for V and 4 bases for J; bases not matched to a gene: 1. Germline V CDR1 and CDR2: LNHDA, SQIVND (reference sequence). The chain carries TRBV19 and TRBJ1-1, with TRBD1 identical over 11 bases. Input material: PBMCs. This TCR derives from a man younger than 45 in good health and CMV-seronegative. In nucleotides, the CDR3 is TGTGCCAGTAGGGACAGGGGGCCCACTGAAGCTTTCTTT. This codes for CASRDRGPTEAFF. Using reference TRBV19 and TRBJ1-1 for the parts outside the CDR3, the full variable domain is DGGITQSPKYLFRKEGQNVTLSCEQNLNHDAMYWYRQDPGQGLRLIYYSQIVNDFQKGDIAEGYSVSREKKESFPLTVTSAQKNPTAFYLCASRDRGPTEAFFGQGTRLTVV.